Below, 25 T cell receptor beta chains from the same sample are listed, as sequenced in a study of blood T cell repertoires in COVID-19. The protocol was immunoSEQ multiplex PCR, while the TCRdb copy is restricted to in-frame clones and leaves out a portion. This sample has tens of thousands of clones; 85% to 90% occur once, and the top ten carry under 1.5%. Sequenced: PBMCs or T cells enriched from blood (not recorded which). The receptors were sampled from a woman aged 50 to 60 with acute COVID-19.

CDR3 sequence (DNA): TGTGCCAGCAGCCGGGACACCGATAATTCACCCCTCCACTTT. It codes for CASSRDTDNSPLHF. The rearrangement links TRBV5-4 to TRBJ1-6, with a weak D call TRBD1 (6 bases). In germline, CDR1 is SGHNT, CDR2 YYREEE (reference sequence). Trimming removed 4 bases from V and 5 bases from J, with 10 bases in between. The CDR3 runs to 14 residues.

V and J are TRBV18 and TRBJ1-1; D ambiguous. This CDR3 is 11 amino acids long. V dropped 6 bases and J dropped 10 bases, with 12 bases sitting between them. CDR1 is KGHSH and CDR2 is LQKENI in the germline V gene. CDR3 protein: CASSRREIAFF. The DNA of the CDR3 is TGTGCCAGCTCCAGACGGGAAATAGCTTTCTTT.

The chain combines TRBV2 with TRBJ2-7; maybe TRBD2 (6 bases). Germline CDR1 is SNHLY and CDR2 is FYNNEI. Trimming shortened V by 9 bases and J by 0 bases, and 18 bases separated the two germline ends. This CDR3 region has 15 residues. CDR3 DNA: TGTGCCAGTACCGGCCCGTGGGAGGCCTCCTACGAGCAGTACTTC. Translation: CASTGPWEASYEQYF.

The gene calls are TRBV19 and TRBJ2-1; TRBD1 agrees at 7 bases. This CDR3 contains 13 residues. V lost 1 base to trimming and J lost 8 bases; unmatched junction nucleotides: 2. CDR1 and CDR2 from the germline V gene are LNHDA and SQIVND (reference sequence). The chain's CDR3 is CASSIGGGDEQFF. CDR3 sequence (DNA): TGTGCCAGTAGTATAGGAGGGGGCGATGAGCAGTTCTTC. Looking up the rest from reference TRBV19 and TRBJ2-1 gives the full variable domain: DGGITQSPKYLFRKEGQNVTLSCEQNLNHDAMYWYRQDPGQGLRLIYYSQIVNDFQKGDIAEGYSVSREKKESFPLTVTSAQKNPTAFYLCASSIGGGDEQFFGPGTRLTVL.

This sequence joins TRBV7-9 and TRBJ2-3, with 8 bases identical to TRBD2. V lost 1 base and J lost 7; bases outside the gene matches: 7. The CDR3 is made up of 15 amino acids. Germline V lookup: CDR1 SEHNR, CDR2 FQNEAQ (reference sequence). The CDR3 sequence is CASSLGGTSSYTQYF. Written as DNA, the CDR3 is TGTGCCAGCAGCTTAGGCGGGACTAGTTCGTATACGCAGTATTTT.

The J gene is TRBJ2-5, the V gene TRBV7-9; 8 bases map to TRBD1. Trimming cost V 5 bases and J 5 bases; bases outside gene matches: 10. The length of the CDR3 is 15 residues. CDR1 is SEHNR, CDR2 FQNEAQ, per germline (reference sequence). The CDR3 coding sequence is TGTGCCAGCAGCCGTTTGGACAGGGTGAGGGAGACCCAGTACTTC. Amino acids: CASSRLDRVRETQYF.

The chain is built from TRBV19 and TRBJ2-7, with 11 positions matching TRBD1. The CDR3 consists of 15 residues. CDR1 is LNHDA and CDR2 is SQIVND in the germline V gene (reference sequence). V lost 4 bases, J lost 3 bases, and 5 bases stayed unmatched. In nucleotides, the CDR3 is TGTGCCAGTAGTACCGGGACAGGGGGGTTCTACGAGCAGTACTTC. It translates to CASSTGTGGFYEQYF.

The CDR3 region is CASSIGAGGTEAFF. The CDR3 DNA reads as TGTGCCAGTAGTATTGGTGCGGGGGGCACTGAAGCTTTCTTT. The chain carries TRBV19 and TRBJ1-1, with D perhaps matching TRBD1 (5 bases). The V gene's germline CDR1 is LNHDA and CDR2 SQIVND (reference sequence). The CDR3 sequence is 14 residues long. V lost 3 bases to trimming and J lost 4 bases, with 12 bases between them.

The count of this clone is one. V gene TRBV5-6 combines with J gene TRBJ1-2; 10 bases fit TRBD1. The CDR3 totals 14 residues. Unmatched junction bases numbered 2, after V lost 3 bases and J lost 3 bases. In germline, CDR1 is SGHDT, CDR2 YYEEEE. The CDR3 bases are TGTGCCAGCAGCTCGGACAGGGGGGACTATGGCTACACCTTC. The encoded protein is CASSSDRGDYGYTF.

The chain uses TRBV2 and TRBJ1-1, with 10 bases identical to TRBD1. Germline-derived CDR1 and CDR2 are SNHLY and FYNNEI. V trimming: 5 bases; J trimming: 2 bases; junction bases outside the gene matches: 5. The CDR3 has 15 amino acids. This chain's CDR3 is CASSSTGGVNTEAFF. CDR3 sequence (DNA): TGTGCCAGCAGTTCGACAGGGGGCGTCAACACTGAAGCTTTCTTT.

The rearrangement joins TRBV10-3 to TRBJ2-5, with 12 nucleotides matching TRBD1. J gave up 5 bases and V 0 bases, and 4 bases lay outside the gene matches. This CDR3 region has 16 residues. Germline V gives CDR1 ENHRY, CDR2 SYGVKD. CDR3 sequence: CAISESGTGGRETQYF. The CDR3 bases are TGTGCCATCAGTGAGTCCGGGACAGGGGGCCGGGAGACCCAGTACTTC.

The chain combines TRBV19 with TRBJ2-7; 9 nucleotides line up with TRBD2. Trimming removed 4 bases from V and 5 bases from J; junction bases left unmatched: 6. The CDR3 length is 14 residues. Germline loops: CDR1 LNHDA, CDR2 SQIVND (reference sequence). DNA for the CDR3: TGTGCCAGTAGTACTCTAGCGGGATCGGACGAGCAGTACTTC. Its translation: CASSTLAGSDEQYF.

CDR3 in amino acids: CASSPGRDYGYTF. In nucleotides, the CDR3 is TGTGCCAGCTCACCCGGCAGGGACTATGGCTACACCTTC. The chain employs TRBV18 and TRBJ1-2, with D perhaps matching TRBD1 (5 bases). The CDR3 loop spans 13 amino acids. The V gene lost 3 bases and the J gene lost 3 bases, with 8 bases spanning the gap. Germline CDR1 KGHSH, CDR2 LQKENI. Looking up the rest from reference TRBV18 and TRBJ1-2 gives the full variable domain: NAGVMQNPRHLVRRRGQEARLRCSPMKGHSHVYWYRQLPEEGLKFMVYLQKENIIDESGMPKERFSAEFPKEGPSILRIQQVVRGDSAAYFCASSPGRDYGYTFGSGTRLTVV.

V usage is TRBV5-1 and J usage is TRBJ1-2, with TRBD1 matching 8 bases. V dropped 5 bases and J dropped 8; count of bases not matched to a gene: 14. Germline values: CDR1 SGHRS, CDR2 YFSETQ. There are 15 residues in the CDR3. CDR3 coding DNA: TGCGCCAGCAGACTTCTTAGGGACAGGCCCACAGGCTACACCTTC. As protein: CASRLLRDRPTGYTF. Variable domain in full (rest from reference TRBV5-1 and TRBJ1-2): KAGVTQTPRYLIKTRGQQVTLSCSPISGHRSVSWYQQTPGQGLQFLFEYFSETQRNKGNFPGRFSGRQFSNSRSEMNVSTLELGDSALYLCASRLLRDRPTGYTFGSGTRLTVV.

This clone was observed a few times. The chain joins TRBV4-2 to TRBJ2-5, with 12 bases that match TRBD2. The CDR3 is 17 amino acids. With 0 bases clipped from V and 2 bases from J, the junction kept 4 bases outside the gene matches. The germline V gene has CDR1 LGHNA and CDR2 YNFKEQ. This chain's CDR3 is CASSQEGLAGGQETQYF. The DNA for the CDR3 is TGTGCCAGCAGCCAAGAGGGACTAGCGGGTGGGCAAGAGACCCAGTACTTC.

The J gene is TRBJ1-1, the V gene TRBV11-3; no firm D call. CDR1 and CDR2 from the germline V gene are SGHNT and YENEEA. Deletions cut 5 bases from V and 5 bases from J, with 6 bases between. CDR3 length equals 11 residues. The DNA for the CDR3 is TGTGCCAGCAGCGGAGGTACTGAAGCTTTCTTT. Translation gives CASSGGTEAFF. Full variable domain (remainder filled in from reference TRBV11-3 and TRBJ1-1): EAGVVQSPRYKIIEKKQPVAFWCNPISGHNTLYWYLQNLGQGPELLIRYENEEAVDDSQLPKDRFSAERLKGVDSTLKIQPAELGDSAVYLCASSGGTEAFFGQGTRLTVV.

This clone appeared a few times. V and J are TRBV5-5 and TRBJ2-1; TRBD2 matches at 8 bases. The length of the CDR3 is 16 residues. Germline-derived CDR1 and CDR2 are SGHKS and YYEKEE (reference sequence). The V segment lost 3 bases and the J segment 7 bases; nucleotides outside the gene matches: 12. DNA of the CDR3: TGTGCCAGCAGCTGGACCTTAGCGGGACCTCGAAATGAGCAGTTCTTC. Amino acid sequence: CASSWTLAGPRNEQFF.

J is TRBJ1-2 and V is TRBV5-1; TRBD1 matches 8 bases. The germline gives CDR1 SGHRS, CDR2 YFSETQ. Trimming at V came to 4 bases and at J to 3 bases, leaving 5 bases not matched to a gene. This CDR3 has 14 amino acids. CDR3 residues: CASSVDRVDYGYTF. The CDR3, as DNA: TGCGCCAGCAGCGTGGACAGGGTTGACTATGGCTACACCTTC.

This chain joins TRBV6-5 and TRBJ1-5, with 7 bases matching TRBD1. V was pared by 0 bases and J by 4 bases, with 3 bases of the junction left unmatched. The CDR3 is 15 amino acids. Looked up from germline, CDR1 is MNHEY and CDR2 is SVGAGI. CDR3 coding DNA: TGTGCCAGCAGTTACTCGCGGGACAGTAATCAGCCCCAGCATTTT. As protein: CASSYSRDSNQPQHF.

The CDR3 sequence is CASSHLSGSYLSYEQYF. For the CDR3, the DNA is TGCGCCAGCAGCCACCTTAGCGGGAGTTACCTCTCCTACGAGCAGTACTTC. The V gene is TRBV4-1, the J gene TRBJ2-7, with 9 bases identical to TRBD2. The junction had 9 bases not matched to a gene; V was cut back by 3 bases and J by 0 bases. Germline V gene data show CDR1 as MGHRA and CDR2 as YSYEKL. The CDR3 is 17 amino acids.

DNA for the CDR3: TGCGCCAGCAGCTGGCAGGGGGCGGTGAACACTGAAGCTTTCTTT. It translates to CASSWQGAVNTEAFF. The genes are TRBV5-1 and TRBJ1-1; 8 nucleotides align to TRBD1. Germline V lookup: CDR1 SGHRS, CDR2 YFSETQ. CDR3 length: 15 amino acids. Losses at the gene ends were 3 bases for V and 0 bases for J; bases not matched to a gene: 4.

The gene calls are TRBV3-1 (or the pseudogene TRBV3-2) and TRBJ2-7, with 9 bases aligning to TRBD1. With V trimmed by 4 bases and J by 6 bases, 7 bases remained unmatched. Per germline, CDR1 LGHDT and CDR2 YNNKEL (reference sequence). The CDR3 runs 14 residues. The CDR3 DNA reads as TGTGCCAGCAGCCCGGGACAGGGCCGCGTCGAGCAGTACTTC. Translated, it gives CASSPGQGRVEQYF.

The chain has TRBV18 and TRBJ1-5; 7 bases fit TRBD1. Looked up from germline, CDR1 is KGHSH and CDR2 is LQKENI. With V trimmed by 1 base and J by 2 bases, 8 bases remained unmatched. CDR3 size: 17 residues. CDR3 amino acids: CASSPQTGSGGNQPQHF. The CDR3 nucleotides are TGTGCCAGCTCACCACAGACAGGGAGCGGTGGCAATCAGCCCCAGCATTTT. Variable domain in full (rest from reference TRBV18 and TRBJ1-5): NAGVMQNPRHLVRRRGQEARLRCSPMKGHSHVYWYRQLPEEGLKFMVYLQKENIIDESGMPKERFSAEFPKEGPSILRIQQVVRGDSAAYFCASSPQTGSGGNQPQHFGDGTRLSIL.

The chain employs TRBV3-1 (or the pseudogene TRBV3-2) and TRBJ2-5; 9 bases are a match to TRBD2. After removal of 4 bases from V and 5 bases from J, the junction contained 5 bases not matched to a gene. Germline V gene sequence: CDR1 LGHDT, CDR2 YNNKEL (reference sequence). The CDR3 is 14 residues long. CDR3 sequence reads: CASSPASGIETQYF. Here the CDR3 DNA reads TGTGCCAGCAGCCCCGCTAGCGGGATTGAGACCCAGTACTTC.

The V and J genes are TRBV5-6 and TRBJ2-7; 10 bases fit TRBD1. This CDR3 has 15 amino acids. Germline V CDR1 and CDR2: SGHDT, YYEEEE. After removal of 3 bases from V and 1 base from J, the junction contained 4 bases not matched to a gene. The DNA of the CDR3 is TGTGCCAGCAGCTCGACAGGGGGCTTTTCCTACGAGCAGTACTTC. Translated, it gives CASSSTGGFSYEQYF. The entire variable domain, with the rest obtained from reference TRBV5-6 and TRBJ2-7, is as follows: DAGVTQSPTHLIKTRGQQVTLRCSPKSGHDTVSWYQQALGQGPQFIFQYYEEEERQRGNFPDRFSGHQFPNYSSELNVNALLLGDSALYLCASSSTGGFSYEQYFGPGTRLTVT.